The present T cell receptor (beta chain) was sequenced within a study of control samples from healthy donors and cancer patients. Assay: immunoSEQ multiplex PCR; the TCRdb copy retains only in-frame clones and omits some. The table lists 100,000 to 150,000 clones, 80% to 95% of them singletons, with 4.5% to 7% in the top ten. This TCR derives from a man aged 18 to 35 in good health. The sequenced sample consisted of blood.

The CDR3 reads CASSGSGSYNEQFF. CDR3 DNA: TGTGCCAGCAGCGGCAGTGGGTCCTACAATGAGCAGTTCTTC. The chain recombines TRBV9 with TRBJ2-1; D not resolved. Trimming cost V 3 bases and J 1 base, with 8 bases left between them. Germline V gene lookup returns CDR1 SGDLS and CDR2 YYNGEE. The CDR3 has 14 residues.